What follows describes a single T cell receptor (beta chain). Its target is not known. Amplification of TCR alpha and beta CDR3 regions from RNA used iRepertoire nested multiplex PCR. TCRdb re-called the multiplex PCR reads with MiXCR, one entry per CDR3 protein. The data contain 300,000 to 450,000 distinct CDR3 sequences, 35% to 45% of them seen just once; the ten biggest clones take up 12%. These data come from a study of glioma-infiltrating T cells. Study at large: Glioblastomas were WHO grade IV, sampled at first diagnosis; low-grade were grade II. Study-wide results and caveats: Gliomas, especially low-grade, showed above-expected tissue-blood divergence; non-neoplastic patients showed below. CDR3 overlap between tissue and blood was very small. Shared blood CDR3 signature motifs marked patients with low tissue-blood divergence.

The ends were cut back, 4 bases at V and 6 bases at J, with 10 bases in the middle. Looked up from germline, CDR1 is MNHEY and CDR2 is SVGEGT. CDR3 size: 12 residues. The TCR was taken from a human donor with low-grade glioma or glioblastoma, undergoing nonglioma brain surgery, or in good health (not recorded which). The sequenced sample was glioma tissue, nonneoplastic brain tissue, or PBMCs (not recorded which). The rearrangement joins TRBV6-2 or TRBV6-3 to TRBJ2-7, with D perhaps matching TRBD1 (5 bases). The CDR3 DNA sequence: TGTGCCAGCAGTTCAATGGGGCGCGAGCAGTACTTC. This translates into CASSSMGREQYF.